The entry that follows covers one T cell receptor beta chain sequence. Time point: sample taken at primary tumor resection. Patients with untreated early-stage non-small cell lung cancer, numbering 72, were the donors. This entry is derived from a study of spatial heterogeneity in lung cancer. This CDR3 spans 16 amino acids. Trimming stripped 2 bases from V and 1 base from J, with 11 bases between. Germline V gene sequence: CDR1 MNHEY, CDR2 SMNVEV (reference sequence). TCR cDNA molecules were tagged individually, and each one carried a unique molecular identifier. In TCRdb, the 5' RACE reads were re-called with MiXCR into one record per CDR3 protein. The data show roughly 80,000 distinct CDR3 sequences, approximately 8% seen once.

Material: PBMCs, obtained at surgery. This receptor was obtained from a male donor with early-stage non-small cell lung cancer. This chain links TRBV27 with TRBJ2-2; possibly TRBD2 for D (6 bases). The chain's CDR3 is CASSLIPGVNTGELFF. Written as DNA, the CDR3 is TGTGCCAGCAGTTTAATTCCGGGAGTGAACACCGGGGAGCTGTTTTTT.